This entry concerns a single T cell receptor (beta chain). These data are taken from a study of blood T cell repertoires in COVID-19. In the authors' methods: Amplification of reference gene primers provided the estimated nucleated cell counts. Clones were sequenced by immunoSEQ multiplex PCR, and TCRdb holds only the in-frame ones, with some missing. The V and J calls and the clone size are those of that table, but D and trimming were determined from the DNA. The sample contains 450,000 or so clones, 75% to 90% of which appear only once. Seattle participants joined during active infection and were tracked over time. Trimming took 4 bases from V and 9 from J, leaving 14 bases between them. Germline-derived CDR1 and CDR2 are SGHNT and YYREEE (reference sequence). There are 13 residues in the CDR3.

This receptor was identified in a young man with COVID-19, enrolled during active disease. Sample: peripheral blood. The rearrangement links TRBV5-4 to TRBJ1-3; D uncertain. The CDR3 nucleotides are TGTGCCAGCAGCGTATACAGTGAAACCACCATATATTTT. This gives the protein CASSVYSETTIYF.